This T cell receptor (beta chain) was retrieved from a study of vaccination effects on CD4 cells after COVID-19. Across the study: Post-vaccine sampling took place a median of 72 days after the second dose.

V lost 2 bases and J lost 1; bases outside the gene matches: 7. The CDR3 covers 16 residues. In germline, CDR1 is SGHRS, CDR2 YFSETQ. Study findings and constraints: Convalescent patients were scarce in the study, and it lacked early post-infection timepoints.

The table came from immunoSEQ multiplex PCR; TCRdb's copy has only in-frame clones and leaves some out. The sample has around 46,000 clones, about 76% seen once. Concerning this clone itself: What it binds is not known.

In the ViraFEST assay, antigen-specific CD4+ clonotypes were identified by expansion after peptide-pool stimulation. After roughly 11 days in culture, the CD4+ T cells were isolated. It was two doses of either the BNT162b2 or mRNA-1273 vaccine that participants received. The study found no prior SARS-CoV-2 infection in the vaccine recipients, who tested negative for nucleocapsid antibodies. The receptor was isolated from a human donor who received a COVID-19 vaccine. This sample comprised CD4+ T cells from PBMCs cultured with HCoV-OC43 spike peptides, obtained after COVID-19 vaccination. The subset here: HCoV-OC43 spike overlapping peptide pool stimulation. V usage is TRBV5-1 and J usage is TRBJ2-3; 7 bases align to TRBD2. The CDR3 region is CASSFEASGGTDTQYF. The CDR3 nucleotides read TGCGCCAGCAGCTTCGAGGCTAGCGGAGGCACAGATACGCAGTATTTT.